The entry that follows covers one TCR beta chain sequence. The data were obtained in a study of blood T cells in healthy people across ages. Germline CDR1 is DFQATT and CDR2 is SNEGSKA (reference sequence). With 0 bases removed from V and 2 bases from J, the gap between germline ends came to 20 bases. The CDR3 runs to 18 residues. A second PCR of 7 to 11 cycles used a sample-barcoded 5' primer and a J-beta primer mix. Each cDNA molecule received a tag from a template-switch adaptor that had 12 random nucleotides. Each of the samples gave a minimum of 3 million paired-end reads that contained CDR3. TCRdb re-derived calls from the 5' RACE reads in MiXCR, one entry per CDR3 protein. The sample includes about 1.4 million distinct CDR3 sequences, approximately 59% seen only once; the top ten take 6.7%. There were at least 5.5 micrograms of total RNA extracted from every sample.

The TCR originated in a man aged 18 to 35 in good health. The specimen was blood. V and J are TRBV20-1 and TRBJ1-5; unclear D gene. The CDR3: CSARDKTLGWGGNQPQHF. As DNA, the CDR3 is TGCAGTGCTAGAGATAAGACCCTGGGGTGGGGAGGCAATCAGCCCCAGCATTTT.